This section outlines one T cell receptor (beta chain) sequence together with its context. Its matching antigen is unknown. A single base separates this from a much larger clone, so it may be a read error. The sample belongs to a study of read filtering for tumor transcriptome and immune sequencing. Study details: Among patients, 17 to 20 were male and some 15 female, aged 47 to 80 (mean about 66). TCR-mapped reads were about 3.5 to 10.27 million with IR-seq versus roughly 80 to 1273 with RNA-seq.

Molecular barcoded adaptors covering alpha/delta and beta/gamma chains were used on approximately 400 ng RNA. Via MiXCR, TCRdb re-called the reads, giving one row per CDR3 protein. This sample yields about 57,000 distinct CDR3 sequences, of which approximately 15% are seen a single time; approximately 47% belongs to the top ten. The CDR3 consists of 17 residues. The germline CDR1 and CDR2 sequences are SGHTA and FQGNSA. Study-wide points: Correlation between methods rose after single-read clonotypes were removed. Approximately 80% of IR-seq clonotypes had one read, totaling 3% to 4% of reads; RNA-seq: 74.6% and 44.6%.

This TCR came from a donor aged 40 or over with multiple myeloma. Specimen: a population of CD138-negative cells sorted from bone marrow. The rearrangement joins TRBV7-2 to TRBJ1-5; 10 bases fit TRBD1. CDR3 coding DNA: TGTGCCGGCAGCTTAGGGTCGGGACAGGGGACCCATCAGCCCCAGCATTTT. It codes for CAGSLGSGQGTHQPQHF. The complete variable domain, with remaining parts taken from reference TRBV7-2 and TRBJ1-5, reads GAGVSQSPSNKVTEKGKDVELRCDPISGHTALYWYRQSLGQGLEFLIYFQGNSAPDKSGLPSDRFSAERTGGSVSTLTIQRTQQEDSAVYLCAGSLGSGQGTHQPQHFGDGTRLSIL.